This T cell receptor (beta chain) was captured in a study of CD8+CD57+ T cells in acquired aplastic anemia. The CDR3 runs 15 residues. V gave up 0 bases and J gave up 2 bases, with 11 bases separating them. The germline gives CDR1 SGHNT, CDR2 YYREEE (reference sequence). Patients who underwent sequencing had shown CD8+CD57+ cell expansion by flow cytometry. Profiling that covered TCR beta VDJ and CDR3 relied on genomic DNA as its template. One entry per CDR3 protein results from TCRdb running MiXCR on the reads. The sample consists of about 58,000 distinct CDR3 sequences, approximately 50% of them appearing once.

Input material: sorted CD4+, CD8+, or CD8+CD57+ T cells (not recorded which) from PBMCs. This clonotype originated in a human donor with aplastic anemia. This chain uses TRBV5-4 with TRBJ1-1, with D unclear. CDR3 sequence reads: CASSLGPRANTEAFF. CDR3 in DNA: TGTGCCAGCAGCTTGGGGCCCAGAGCCAACACTGAAGCTTTCTTT.